A selection of T cell receptor beta chains follows, all from one sample in a study of tumor-infiltrating lymphocytes in primary liver carcinoma. TCRdb re-called the multiplex PCR reads with MiXCR, one entry per CDR3 protein. The sample has about 60,000 distinct CDR3 sequences, around 69% seen once. Sequenced material: liver tumor tissue from sampling region 4. The receptors originated from a man aged 35 to 55 with primary liver carcinoma and hepatitis B virus infection. Both conserved end residues are part of each CDR3. The D gene is left open where the match is weak. Size tells how often a clone was seen (once, few, many) or the class of an expanded clone, and some rows leave it out.

TRBJ1-5 | TRBD1 | TRBV6-2/TRBV6-3 | . | TGTGCCAGCAGATACCAATCCGGGACAGGGGTCTCTAGTCAGCCCCAGCATTTT | CASRYQSGTGVSSQPQHF
TRBJ2-1 | . | TRBV29-1 | . | TGCAGCGTCCCCGGGTCTAGATACAATGAGCAGTTCTTC | CSVPGSRYNEQFF
TRBJ2-1 | . | TRBV11-2 | . | TGTGCCAGCAGTTTGGGCGGTAGGACCGACAATGAGCAGTTCTTC | CASSLGGRTDNEQFF
TRBJ2-5 | . | TRBV6-5 | many | TGTGCCAGCAGTTACTCGTGGGGGCGGACGGAGACCCAGTACTTC | CASSYSWGRTETQYF
TRBJ1-5 | . | TRBV12-3/TRBV12-4 | . | TGTGCCAACAGTATAGTAAACAGTCAGCCCCAGCATTTT | CANSIVNSQPQHF
TRBJ2-5 | . | TRBV29-1 | . | TGCAGCGTTGAAGATCGCCCTAAAGATACCCAGTACTTC | CSVEDRPKDTQYF
TRBJ2-2 | . | TRBV11-2 | . | TGTGCCGGCAGCTTTGCGGGTTCGAACACCGGGGGGCTGTTTTTC | CAGSFAGSNTGGLFF
TRBJ1-1 | TRBD1 | TRBV6-1 | few | TGTGCCAGCAGGAAAGGGACAGTCCCAATGAACACTGAAGCTTTCTTT | CASRKGTVPMNTEAFF
TRBJ2-1 | TRBD2 | TRBV14 | medium-sized | TGTGCCAGCAGTGCCGTAGCGGGATGGGTAAACAATGAGCAGTTCTTC | CASSAVAGWVNNEQFF
TRBJ2-7 | TRBD2 | TRBV4-1 | once | TGCGCCAGCAGCCACACCATAGCGGGAGCCGTCTGCGACCAGTACTTC | CASSHTIAGAVCDQYF
TRBJ2-1 | TRBD2 | TRBV28 | . | TGTGGCAGCTCTAGAGCGGGAGGGAGCGATGAGCAGTTCTTC | CGSSRAGGSDEQFF
TRBJ2-1 | TRBD2 | TRBV11-2 | . | TGTGCCAGCGACCCCCAGTGGGAGGGATTGGGTGAGCAGTTCTTC | CASDPQWEGLGEQFF
TRBJ2-7 | TRBD2 | TRBV7-8 | . | TGTGCCAGCTGCCTGAAGGGAGGGACTACAGTTACCCCCGAGCAGTACTTC | CASCLKGGTTVTPEQYF
TRBJ1-1 | TRBD1 | TRBV12-3/TRBV12-4 | many | TGTGCCAGCAGTTTCATCTTGGGACAGGGAAACACTGAAGCTTTCTTT | CASSFILGQGNTEAFF
TRBJ2-4 | . | TRBV11-2 | . | TGTGGCAGCAGCCCAACTGGGGCTTCCACGGTGGTCAAAAACAGTCAGTACTTC | CGSSPTGASTVVKNSQYF
TRBJ2-1 | . | TRBV29-1 | . | TGCAGCGCGGGGGGCCTTCACTCCTACAATGAGAAGTTCTTC | CSAGGLHSYNEKFF
TRBJ2-7 | . | TRBV4-1 | many | TGCGCCAGCAGCCAAGACTTAGGATACCACGAGCAGTACTTC | CASSQDLGYHEQYF
TRBJ2-3 | . | TRBV6-6 | . | TGTGCCGGCAGTCCCATCGCGGATGGAGTCACAGATACGCGGTATTTT | CAGSPIADGVTDTRYF
TRBJ2-7 | . | TRBV4-2 | many | TGTGCCAGCAGCCAAGATAAGGGGAGCGGCTACGAGCAGTACTTC | CASSQDKGSGYEQYF
TRBJ2-5 | TRBD2 | TRBV4-3 | . | TGCGCCAGCAACCAAGCGGCTAGCGGGGGGACTGGTGAGACCCAGTACTTC | CASNQAASGGTGETQYF
TRBJ2-5 | . | TRBV4-3 | many | TGCGCCAGCAGCCAACTCCTTAGCAGGAGTGGGCAGTACTTC | CASSQLLSRSGQYF
TRBJ2-4 | TRBD2 | TRBV11-1 | many | TGTGCGAGCAGCTTTCCCGGGATTAGCGGGACCAAAAACATTCAATACTTC | CASSFPGISGTKNIQYF
TRBJ2-2 | . | TRBV11-2 | . | TGTGCCAGCAGCTTAGGAGGGGCGGACACCGGGGAGCTGTTTTTT | CASSLGGADTGELFF
TRBJ2-1 | . | TRBV7-3 | . | TGTGCCAGCGGCTTCGTGAGCGTGGGCGACAATGGGCAGTTCTTC | CASGFVSVGDNGQFF
TRBJ2-2 | . | TRBV10-3 | . | TGTGCCATTAGGGAGCTGGACGACACCGGGGAGCTGTTATTT | CAIRELDDTGELLF
TRBJ2-1 | . | TRBV6-5 | . | TGTGCCAGTAGTTCCACGGCCTTCGACCGGGGAGGCAATGAGCAGTTCTTC | CASSSTAFDRGGNEQFF
TRBJ2-1 | . | TRBV7-8 | . | TGTGCCAGCAGCCCGCTTAGAGGCTCGGCGGTATCCTACAATGAGCAGTTCTTC | CASSPLRGSAVSYNEQFF
TRBJ2-6 | . | TRBV5-5 | . | TGTGCCAGCAGCTTATGGACAAGGCTTGCTGGGGCCAACGTCCTGACCTTC | CASSLWTRLAGANVLTF
TRBJ2-5 | . | TRBV11-2 | . | TGTGCCAGCAGGTCCGGGGACTCGACCCACCAAGAGACCCAGTACTTC | CASRSGDSTHQETQYF
TRBJ2-7 | . | TRBV5-4 | many | TGTGCCAGCAGCTTGCGGGACTTTCCCTACGAGCAGTACTTC | CASSLRDFPYEQYF
TRBJ2-3 | TRBD2 | TRBV11-2 | . | TGTTCCAGCAGCCGGGAAACTGGGAGGGTCGGAGATACGCGGTATTTT | CSSSRETGRVGDTRYF
TRBJ2-2 | . | TRBV29-1 | . | TGCAGCATCCTCGGTCCGGGACCCACCTGGGAACTGTTTTTT | CSILGPGPTWELFF
TRBJ2-3 | . | TRBV9 | . | TGTGCCAGCGGAATACTAGCCCCGGCAGATACGCAGTATTTT | CASGILAPADTQYF
TRBJ2-3 | TRBD2 | TRBV10-3 | . | TGTGTCATCAGTGCATCCTCAATGACTAGCGGGGGCACATATACGCAGTATTTT | CVISASSMTSGGTYTQYF
TRBJ2-2 | . | TRBV11-3 | . | TGTACCAGCAGCTGGGGACTGGAGAACACCTGGGAGCTGTTTTTT | CTSSWGLENTWELFF
TRBJ2-3 | . | TRBV6-2/TRBV6-3 | . | TGTGCCAGCACTTACTCGACTAGCACAGATACGCAGTATTTT | CASTYSTSTDTQYF
TRBJ2-3 | . | TRBV30 | many | TGTGCCTGGAGGGGCACAGATACGCAGTATTTT | CAWRGTDTQYF
TRBJ2-7 | . | TRBV5-1 | many | TGCGCCAGCAGCTGGGCCTCGCCCGCCTACGAGCAGTACTTC | CASSWASPAYEQYF
TRBJ2-3 | . | TRBV4-1 | . | TGCGCCAGCGGCCCCTGGGGGGAGTCGGCAGATACACAGTATTTT | CASGPWGESADTQYF
TRBJ1-5 | . | TRBV19 | . | TGTGCCAGTACCTTGAACCAGTTTAGCAATCAGCCCCAGCATTTT | CASTLNQFSNQPQHF
TRBJ2-3 | . | TRBV6-6 | . | TGTGACAGCAATCCCATCGCGGGTGGAGTCACAGATAAGCAGTATTTT | CDSNPIAGGVTDKQYF
TRBJ1-2 | . | TRBV29-1 | . | TGCAGGGTGTGGGACCCGGACCAGGACTATGGCTACACCTTC | CRVWDPDQDYGYTF
TRBJ2-1 | TRBD1 | TRBV6-6 | . | TGTGCCAGCTGTTACTCCCATTTTGGGACAGACTCCTACATTGAGCAGTTCTTC | CASCYSHFGTDSYIEQFF
TRBJ2-7 | TRBD2 | TRBV10-3 | . | TGTGCTATCACCAATCGATCGGGACTAGCGGGAGGGTTCTCCTATGAGCAGTACTTT | CAITNRSGLAGGFSYEQYF
TRBJ1-5 | . | TRBV28 | . | TGTGCCATTGACAGCGGGGGTTCTGGTCTGCCCCAGCATTTT | CAIDSGGSGLPQHF
TRBJ1-5 | . | TRBV6-6 | many | TGTGCCAGCAGTAGGGACAACAATCAGCCCCAGCATTTT | CASSRDNNQPQHF
TRBJ2-1 | . | TRBV5-4 | . | TGTGTCAGCAGCCCCGACGTATACAATGAGCAGTTCTTC | CVSSPDVYNEQFF
TRBJ1-5 | . | TRBV11-2 | few | TGTGCCAGCAGCCTAAAAGGAGGAGTGACGAATCAGCCCCAGCATTTT | CASSLKGGVTNQPQHF
TRBJ2-3 | . | TRBV29-1 | . | TGCAGCGCCTCTTACACAGATATGCAGTATTTT | CSASYTDMQYF
TRBJ1-2 | TRBD1 | TRBV4-1 | . | TGCGCCAGCGGCCAAGGGGACAGGAACTATGGTTACGCCTTC | CASGQGDRNYGYAF